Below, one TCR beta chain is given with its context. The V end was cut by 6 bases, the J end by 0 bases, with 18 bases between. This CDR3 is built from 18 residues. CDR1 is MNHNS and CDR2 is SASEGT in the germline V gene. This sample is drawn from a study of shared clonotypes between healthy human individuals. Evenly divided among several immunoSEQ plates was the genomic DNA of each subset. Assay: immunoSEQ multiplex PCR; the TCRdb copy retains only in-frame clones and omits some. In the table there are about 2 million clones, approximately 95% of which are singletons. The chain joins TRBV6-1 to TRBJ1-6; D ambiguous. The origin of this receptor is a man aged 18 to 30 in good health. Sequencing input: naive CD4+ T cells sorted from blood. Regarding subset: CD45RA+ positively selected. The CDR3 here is CASSEIGVSRSYNSPLHF. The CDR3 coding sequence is TGTGCCAGCAGCGAAATAGGTGTCTCCCGCTCCTATAATTCACCCCTCCACTTT.